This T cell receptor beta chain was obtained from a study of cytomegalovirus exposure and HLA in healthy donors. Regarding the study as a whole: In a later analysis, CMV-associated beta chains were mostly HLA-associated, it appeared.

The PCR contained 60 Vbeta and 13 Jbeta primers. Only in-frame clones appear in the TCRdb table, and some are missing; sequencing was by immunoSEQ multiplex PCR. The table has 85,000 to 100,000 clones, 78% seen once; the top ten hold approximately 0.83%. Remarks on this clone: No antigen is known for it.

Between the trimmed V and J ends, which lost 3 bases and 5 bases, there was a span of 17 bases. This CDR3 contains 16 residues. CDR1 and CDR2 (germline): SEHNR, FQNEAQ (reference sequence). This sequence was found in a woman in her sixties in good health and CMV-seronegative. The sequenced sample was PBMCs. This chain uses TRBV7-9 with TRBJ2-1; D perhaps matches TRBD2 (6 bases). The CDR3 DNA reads TGTGCCAGCAGCTTCGTGGCTAGCGAGAAAAACAATGAGCAGTTCTTC. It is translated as CASSFVASEKNNEQFF.